The rows below give T cell receptor beta chains drawn from one sample of a study of identical twins. TCRdb passed the 5' RACE reads through MiXCR, listing each CDR3 protein once. Here the sample spans 200,000 to 300,000 distinct CDR3 sequences, under 12% being singletons. The specimen sequenced was memory T cells sorted from blood. The origin of the receptors is a man between 45 and 60 years old in good health. The CDR3 runs from the conserved cysteine through the conserved F or W. Each record gives: J gene, D gene, V gene, clone size, CDR3 DNA, CDR3 protein. The D gene is left open where the match is weak. Only some rows state a clone size, as once, few, many or a class for expanded clones.

j_gene: TRBJ2-1; d_gene: TRBD2; v_gene: TRBV19; abundance: many; CDR3nt: TGTGCCAGTAGCGGGCGGGAGGTAGCGGGAGTCAATGAGCAGTTCTTC; CDR3aa: CASSGREVAGVNEQFF
j_gene: TRBJ2-1; d_gene: TRBD1; v_gene: TRBV12-3/TRBV12-4; abundance: many; CDR3nt: TGTGCCAGCAGTGCGGGGGACAGGGCCGCCGGTGAGCAGTTCTTC; CDR3aa: CASSAGDRAAGEQFF
j_gene: TRBJ1-5; d_gene: NA; v_gene: TRBV6-2/TRBV6-3; abundance: many; CDR3nt: TGTGCCAGCAGACGGACAGTTAATAGCAATCAGCCCCAGCATTTT; CDR3aa: CASRRTVNSNQPQHF
j_gene: TRBJ2-1; d_gene: NA; v_gene: TRBV4-1; abundance: NA; CDR3nt: TGCGCCAGCAGCCAAGATTTGGGGCCCAATGAGCAGTTCTTC; CDR3aa: CASSQDLGPNEQFF
j_gene: TRBJ2-3; d_gene: NA; v_gene: TRBV18; abundance: few; CDR3nt: TGTGCCAGCTCACCCACTCCCGGGGATACGCAGTATTTT; CDR3aa: CASSPTPGDTQYF
j_gene: TRBJ2-7; d_gene: TRBD1; v_gene: TRBV5-1; abundance: many; CDR3nt: TGCGCCAGCAGCGTGGGACAGGATTACGAGCAGTACTTC; CDR3aa: CASSVGQDYEQYF
j_gene: TRBJ1-6; d_gene: TRBD1; v_gene: TRBV7-8; abundance: many; CDR3nt: TGTGCCAGCAGCCGGCGCGACCGGGACAGGGCTTCACCCCTCCACTTT; CDR3aa: CASSRRDRDRASPLHF
j_gene: TRBJ2-1; d_gene: NA; v_gene: TRBV4-3; abundance: many; CDR3nt: TGCGCCAGCAGCCAAGCAGGGCACCCGTCCAATGAGCAGTTCTTC; CDR3aa: CASSQAGHPSNEQFF
j_gene: TRBJ1-2; d_gene: TRBD1; v_gene: TRBV20-1; abundance: NA; CDR3nt: TGCAGTGCTAGACAGCCGGAGGGGGCAGTTGGTGGCTACACCTTC; CDR3aa: CSARQPEGAVGGYTF
j_gene: TRBJ2-7; d_gene: TRBD1; v_gene: TRBV2; abundance: many; CDR3nt: TGTGCCAGCAGTGTGGACAGGCGCGAGCAGTACTTC; CDR3aa: CASSVDRREQYF
j_gene: TRBJ1-2; d_gene: NA; v_gene: TRBV6-1; abundance: few; CDR3nt: TGTGCCAGCAGCCGACAGGCTTCCCGGGCCTATGGCTACACCTTC; CDR3aa: CASSRQASRAYGYTF
j_gene: TRBJ2-1; d_gene: NA; v_gene: TRBV7-9; abundance: NA; CDR3nt: TGTGCCAGCAGCTTAGCAGGGAATTTTAGGAATGAGCAGTTCTTC; CDR3aa: CASSLAGNFRNEQFF
j_gene: TRBJ2-2; d_gene: NA; v_gene: TRBV5-4; abundance: few; CDR3nt: TGTGCCAGCAGCGACGGGAACCTCAACACCGGGGAGCTGTTTTTT; CDR3aa: CASSDGNLNTGELFF
j_gene: TRBJ2-1; d_gene: NA; v_gene: TRBV4-3; abundance: many; CDR3nt: TGCGCCAGCAGCCAAGATAACTTCGGAACTGAGCAGTTCTTC; CDR3aa: CASSQDNFGTEQFF
j_gene: TRBJ1-3; d_gene: NA; v_gene: TRBV28; abundance: many; CDR3nt: TGTGCCAGCAGCGACCGAGTATCGGGTAACACCATATATTTT; CDR3aa: CASSDRVSGNTIYF
j_gene: TRBJ2-1; d_gene: NA; v_gene: TRBV11-2; abundance: few; CDR3nt: TGTGCCAGCAGCCCCCGGGCGGTACTCGGGCAGTTCTTC; CDR3aa: CASSPRAVLGQFF
j_gene: TRBJ1-6; d_gene: NA; v_gene: TRBV6-5; abundance: many; CDR3nt: TGTGCCAGCAGTTACTCAAGCGGTTCACCCCTCCACTTT; CDR3aa: CASSYSSGSPLHF
j_gene: TRBJ2-5; d_gene: TRBD2; v_gene: TRBV6-5; abundance: many; CDR3nt: TGTGCCAGCAGTTACGATAGCGGGCCGGAAGAGACCCAGTACTTC; CDR3aa: CASSYDSGPEETQYF
j_gene: TRBJ2-3; d_gene: NA; v_gene: TRBV20-1; abundance: many; CDR3nt: TGCAGTGCTAGAAGGGGGGGGGCCGGAGATACGCAGTATTTT; CDR3aa: CSARRGGAGDTQYF
j_gene: TRBJ2-7; d_gene: NA; v_gene: TRBV6-5; abundance: NA; CDR3nt: TGTGCCAGCAGTTACTCAACGAATTCCTACGAGCAGTACTTC; CDR3aa: CASSYSTNSYEQYF
j_gene: TRBJ2-5; d_gene: NA; v_gene: TRBV7-2; abundance: many; CDR3nt: TGTGCCAGCAGCTGGGACAAGGGTATGGGAAGCCAAGAGACCCAGTACTTC; CDR3aa: CASSWDKGMGSQETQYF
j_gene: TRBJ2-1; d_gene: NA; v_gene: TRBV28; abundance: few; CDR3nt: TGTGCCAGCAGTTCACCTGGTGCGCATCAGTACAATGAGCAGTTCTTC; CDR3aa: CASSSPGAHQYNEQFF
j_gene: TRBJ1-1; d_gene: NA; v_gene: TRBV3-1; abundance: NA; CDR3nt: TGTGCCAGCAGATCCTCGTGGGGTACTGAAGCTTTCTTT; CDR3aa: CASRSSWGTEAFF
j_gene: TRBJ2-3; d_gene: NA; v_gene: TRBV4-2; abundance: NA; CDR3nt: TGTGCCAGCAGCCAAGAGGCTTTCACAGATACGCAGTATTTT; CDR3aa: CASSQEAFTDTQYF
j_gene: TRBJ1-2; d_gene: TRBD1; v_gene: TRBV11-2; abundance: NA; CDR3nt: TGTGCCAGCAGCGCGACAGGGTTTTATGGCTACACCTTC; CDR3aa: CASSATGFYGYTF
j_gene: TRBJ1-5; d_gene: NA; v_gene: TRBV5-1; abundance: many; CDR3nt: TGCGCCAGCAGCGCGTTGGGGGGCGCGGACGGCCAGCCCCAGCATTTT; CDR3aa: CASSALGGADGQPQHF
j_gene: TRBJ2-1; d_gene: TRBD2; v_gene: TRBV6-1; abundance: NA; CDR3nt: TGTGCCAGCAAGGGGATCGGCGGGGGAAGCTCCTACAATGAGCAGTTCTTC; CDR3aa: CASKGIGGGSSYNEQFF